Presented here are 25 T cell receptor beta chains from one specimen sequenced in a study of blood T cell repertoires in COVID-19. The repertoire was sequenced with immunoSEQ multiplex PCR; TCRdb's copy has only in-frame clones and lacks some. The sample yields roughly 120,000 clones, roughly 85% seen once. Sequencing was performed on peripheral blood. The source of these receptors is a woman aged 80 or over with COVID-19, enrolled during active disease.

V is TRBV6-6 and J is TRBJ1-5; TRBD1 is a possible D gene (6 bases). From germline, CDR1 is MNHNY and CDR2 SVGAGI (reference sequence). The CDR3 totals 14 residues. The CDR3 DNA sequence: TGTGCATGCCGAACATCAGGGGGCAATCAGCCCCAGCATTTT. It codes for CACRTSGGNQPQHF.

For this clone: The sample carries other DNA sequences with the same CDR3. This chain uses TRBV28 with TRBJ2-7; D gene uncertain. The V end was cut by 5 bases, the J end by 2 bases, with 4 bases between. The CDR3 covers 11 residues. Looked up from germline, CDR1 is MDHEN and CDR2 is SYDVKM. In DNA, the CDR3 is TGTGCCAGCAGTGCGACCTACGAGCAGTACTTC. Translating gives CASSATYEQYF.

This CDR3 is CASSLVGQAYGYTF. The CDR3 nucleotides read TGTGCCAGCAGCTTGGTTGGTCAGGCCTATGGCTACACCTTC. The chain joins TRBV5-4 to TRBJ1-2; D is ambiguous. The V end lost 0 bases, the J end lost 4 bases, and 10 bases lay between the germline ends. Looked up from germline, CDR1 is SGHNT and CDR2 is YYREEE (reference sequence). This CDR3 contains 14 residues.

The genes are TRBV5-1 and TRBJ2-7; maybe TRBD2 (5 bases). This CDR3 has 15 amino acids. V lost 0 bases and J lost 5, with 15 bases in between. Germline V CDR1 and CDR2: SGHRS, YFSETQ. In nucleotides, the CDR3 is TGCGCCAGCAGCTTGGCGATCGGTAGCGACCACGAGCAGTACTTC. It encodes CASSLAIGSDHEQYF.

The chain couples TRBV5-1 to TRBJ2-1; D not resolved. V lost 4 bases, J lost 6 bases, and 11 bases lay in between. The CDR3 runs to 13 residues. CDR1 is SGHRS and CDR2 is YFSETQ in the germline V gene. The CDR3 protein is CASSLHASNEQFF. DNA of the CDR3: TGCGCCAGCAGCCTCCACGCGAGCAATGAGCAGTTCTTC.

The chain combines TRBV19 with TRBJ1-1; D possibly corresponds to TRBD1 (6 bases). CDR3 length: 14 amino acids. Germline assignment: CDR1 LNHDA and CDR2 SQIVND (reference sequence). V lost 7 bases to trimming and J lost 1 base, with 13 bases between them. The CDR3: CASKSSDRNTEAFF. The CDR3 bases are TGTGCCAGTAAGTCTTCGGACAGGAACACTGAAGCTTTCTTT. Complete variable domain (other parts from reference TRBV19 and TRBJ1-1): DGGITQSPKYLFRKEGQNVTLSCEQNLNHDAMYWYRQDPGQGLRLIYYSQIVNDFQKGDIAEGYSVSREKKESFPLTVTSAQKNPTAFYLCASKSSDRNTEAFFGQGTRLTVV.

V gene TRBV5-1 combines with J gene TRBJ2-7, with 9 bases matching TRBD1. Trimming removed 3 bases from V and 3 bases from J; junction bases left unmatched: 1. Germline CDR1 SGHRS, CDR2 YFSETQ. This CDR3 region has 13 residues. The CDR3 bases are TGCGCCAGCAGCTCGGGACAGGGCTACGAGCAGTACTTC. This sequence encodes CASSSGQGYEQYF.

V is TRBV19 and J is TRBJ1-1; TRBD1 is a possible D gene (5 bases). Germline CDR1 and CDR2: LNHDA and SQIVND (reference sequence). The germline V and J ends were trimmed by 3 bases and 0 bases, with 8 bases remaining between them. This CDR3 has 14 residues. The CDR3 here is CASSIDSLNTEAFF. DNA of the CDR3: TGTGCCAGTAGTATCGACAGCCTGAACACTGAAGCTTTCTTT.

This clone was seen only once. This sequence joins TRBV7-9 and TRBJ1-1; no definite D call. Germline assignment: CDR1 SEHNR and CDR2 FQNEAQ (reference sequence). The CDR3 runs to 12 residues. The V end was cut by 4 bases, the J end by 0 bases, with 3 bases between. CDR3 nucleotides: TGTGCCAGCAGCTCAATGAACACTGAAGCTTTCTTT. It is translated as CASSSMNTEAFF. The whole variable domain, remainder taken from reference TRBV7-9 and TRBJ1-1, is DTGVSQNPRHKITKRGQNVTFRCDPISEHNRLYWYRQTLGQGPEFLTYFQNEAQLEKSRLLSDRFSAERPKGSFSTLEIQRTEQGDSAMYLCASSSMNTEAFFGQGTRLTVV.

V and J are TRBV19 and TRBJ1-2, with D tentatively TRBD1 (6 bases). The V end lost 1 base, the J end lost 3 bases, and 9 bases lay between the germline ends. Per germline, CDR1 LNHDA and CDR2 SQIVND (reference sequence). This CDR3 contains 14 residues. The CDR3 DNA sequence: TGTGCCAGTAGTATAGGTACAGGGCACTATGGCTACACCTTC. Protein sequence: CASSIGTGHYGYTF.

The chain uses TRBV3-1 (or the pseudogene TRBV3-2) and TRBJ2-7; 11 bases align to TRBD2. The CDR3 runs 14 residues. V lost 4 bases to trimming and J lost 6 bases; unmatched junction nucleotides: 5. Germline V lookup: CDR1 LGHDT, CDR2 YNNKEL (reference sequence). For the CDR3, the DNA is TGTGCCAGCAGCCTATTAGCGGGAGGGCCCGAGCAGTACTTC. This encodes CASSLLAGGPEQYF.

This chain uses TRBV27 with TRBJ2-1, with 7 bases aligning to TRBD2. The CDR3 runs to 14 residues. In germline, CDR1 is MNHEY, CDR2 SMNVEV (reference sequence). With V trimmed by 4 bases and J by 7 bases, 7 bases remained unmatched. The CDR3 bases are TGTGCCAGCAGTTCCCCCATGGGAGGGAATGAGCAGTTCTTC. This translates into CASSSPMGGNEQFF.

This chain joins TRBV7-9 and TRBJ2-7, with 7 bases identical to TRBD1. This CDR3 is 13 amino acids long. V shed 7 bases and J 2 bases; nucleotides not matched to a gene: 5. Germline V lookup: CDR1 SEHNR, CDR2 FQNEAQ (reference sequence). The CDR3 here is CASNPGTAYEQYF. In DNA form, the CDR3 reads TGTGCCAGCAACCCCGGGACAGCCTACGAGCAGTACTTC.

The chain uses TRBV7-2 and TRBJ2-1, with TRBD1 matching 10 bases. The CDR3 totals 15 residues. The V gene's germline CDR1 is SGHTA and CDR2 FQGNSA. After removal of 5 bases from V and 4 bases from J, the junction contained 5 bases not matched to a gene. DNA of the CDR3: TGTGCCAGCAGCCCGTGGACAGGGGGTTACAATGAGCAGTTCTTC. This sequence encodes CASSPWTGGYNEQFF.

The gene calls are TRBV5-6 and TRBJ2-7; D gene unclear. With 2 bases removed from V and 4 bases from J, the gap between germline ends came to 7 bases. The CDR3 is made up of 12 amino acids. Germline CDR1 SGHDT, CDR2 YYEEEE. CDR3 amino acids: CASSFAVYEQYF. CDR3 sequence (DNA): TGTGCCAGCAGCTTCGCAGTTTACGAGCAGTACTTC.

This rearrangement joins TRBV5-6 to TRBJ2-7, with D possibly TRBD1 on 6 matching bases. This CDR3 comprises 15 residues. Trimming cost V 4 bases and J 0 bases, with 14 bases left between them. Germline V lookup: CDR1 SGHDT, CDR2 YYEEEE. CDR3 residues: CASSPVGGTSYEQYF. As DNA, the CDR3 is TGTGCCAGCAGCCCGGTAGGGGGTACCTCCTACGAGCAGTACTTC.

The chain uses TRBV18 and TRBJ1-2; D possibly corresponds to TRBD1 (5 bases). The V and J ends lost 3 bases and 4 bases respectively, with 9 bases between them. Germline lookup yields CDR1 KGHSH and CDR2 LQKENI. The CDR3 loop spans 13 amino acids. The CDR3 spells CASSPAQGYGYTF. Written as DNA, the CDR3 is TGTGCCAGCTCACCTGCCCAGGGCTATGGCTACACCTTC. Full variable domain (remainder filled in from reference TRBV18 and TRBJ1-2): NAGVMQNPRHLVRRRGQEARLRCSPMKGHSHVYWYRQLPEEGLKFMVYLQKENIIDESGMPKERFSAEFPKEGPSILRIQQVVRGDSAAYFCASSPAQGYGYTFGSGTRLTVV.

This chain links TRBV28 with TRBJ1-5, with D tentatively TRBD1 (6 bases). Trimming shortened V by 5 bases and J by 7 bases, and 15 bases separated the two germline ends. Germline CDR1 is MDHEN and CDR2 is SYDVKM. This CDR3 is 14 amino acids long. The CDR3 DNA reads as TGTGCCAGCAGTGAACCCACAGGGTCCCAGCCCCAGCATTTT. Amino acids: CASSEPTGSQPQHF. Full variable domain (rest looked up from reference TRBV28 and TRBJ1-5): DVKVTQSSRYLVKRTGEKVFLECVQDMDHENMFWYRQDPGLGLRLIYFSYDVKMKEKGDIPEGYSVSREKKERFSLILESASTNQTSMYLCASSEPTGSQPQHFGDGTRLSIL.

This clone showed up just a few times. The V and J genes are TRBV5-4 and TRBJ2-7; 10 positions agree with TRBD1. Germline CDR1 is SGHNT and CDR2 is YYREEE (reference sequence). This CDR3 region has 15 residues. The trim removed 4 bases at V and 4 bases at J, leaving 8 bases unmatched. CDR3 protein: CASSVAGTGVYEQYF. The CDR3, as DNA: TGTGCCAGCAGCGTCGCCGGGACAGGGGTTTACGAGCAGTACTTC.

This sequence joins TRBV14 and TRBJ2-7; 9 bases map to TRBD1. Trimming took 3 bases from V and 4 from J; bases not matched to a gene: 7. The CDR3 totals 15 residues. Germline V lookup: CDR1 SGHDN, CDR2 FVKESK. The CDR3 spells CASSHPGQGIYEQYF. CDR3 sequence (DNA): TGTGCCAGCAGCCACCCGGGACAGGGAATTTACGAGCAGTACTTC.

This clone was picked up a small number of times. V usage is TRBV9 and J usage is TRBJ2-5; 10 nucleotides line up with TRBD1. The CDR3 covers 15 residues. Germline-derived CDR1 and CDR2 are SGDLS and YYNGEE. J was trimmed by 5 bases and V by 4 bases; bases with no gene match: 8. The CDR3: CASSFRQGALETQYF. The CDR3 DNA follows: TGTGCCAGCAGCTTCAGACAGGGGGCGTTGGAGACCCAGTACTTC. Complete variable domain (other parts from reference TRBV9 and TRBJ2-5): DSGVTQTPKHLITATGQRVTLRCSPRSGDLSVYWYQQSLDQGLQFLIQYYNGEERAKGNILERFSAQQFPDLHSELNLSSLELGDSALYFCASSFRQGALETQYFGPGTRLLVL.

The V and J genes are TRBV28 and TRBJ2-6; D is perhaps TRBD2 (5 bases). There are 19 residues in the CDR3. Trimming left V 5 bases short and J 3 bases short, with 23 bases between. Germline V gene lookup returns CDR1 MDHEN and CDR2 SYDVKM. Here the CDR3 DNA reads TGTGCCAGCAGTCCCCTATCGGGGATAGGATTAGTTGGGGCCAACGTCCTGACTTTC. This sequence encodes CASSPLSGIGLVGANVLTF.

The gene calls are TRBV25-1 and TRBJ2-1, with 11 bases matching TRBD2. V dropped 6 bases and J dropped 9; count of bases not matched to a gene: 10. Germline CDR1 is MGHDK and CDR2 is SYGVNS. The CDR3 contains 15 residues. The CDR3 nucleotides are TGTGCCAGCAGCCCCCTAGCGGGAGGTTTTAGTGAGCAGTTCTTC. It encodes CASSPLAGGFSEQFF.

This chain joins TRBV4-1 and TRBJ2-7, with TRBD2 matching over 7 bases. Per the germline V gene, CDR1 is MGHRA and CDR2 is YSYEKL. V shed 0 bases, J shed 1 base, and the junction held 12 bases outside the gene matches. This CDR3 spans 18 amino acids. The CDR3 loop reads CASSQDPRGAGSSYEQYF. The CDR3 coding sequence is TGCGCCAGCAGCCAAGATCCCCGGGGAGCGGGGTCTTCCTACGAGCAGTACTTC.

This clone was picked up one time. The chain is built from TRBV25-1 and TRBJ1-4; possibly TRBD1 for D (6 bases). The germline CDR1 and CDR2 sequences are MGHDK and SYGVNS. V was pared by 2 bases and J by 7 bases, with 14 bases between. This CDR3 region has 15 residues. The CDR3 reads CASSEIRGYREKLFF. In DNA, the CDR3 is TGTGCCAGCAGTGAAATTAGGGGGTATCGTGAAAAACTGTTTTTT.